The rows below give T cell receptor beta chains drawn from one sample of a study of vaccination and CD4 T cells after COVID-19. No antigens are known for them. TCRdb redid the calling of the PCR reads with MiXCR, one entry per CDR3 protein. The sample holds about 16,000 distinct CDR3 sequences, less than 75% seen once. What was sequenced was CD4+ T cells from blood, cultured in vitro. All receptors come from a human donor who had recovered from COVID-19. Both conserved end residues are part of each CDR3. The order of the fields is V gene, J gene, D gene, clone size, CDR3 DNA, CDR3 protein. The D gene is left open where the match is weak. Some rows mark clone size as missing; the rest say once, few, many or name a class of expanded clone.

v_gene: TRBV6-1
j_gene: TRBJ1-5
d_gene: .
abundance: .
CDR3nt: TGTGCCAGCAGACGCAGTGGGAATCAGCCCCAGCATTTT
CDR3aa: CASRRSGNQPQHF

v_gene: TRBV2
j_gene: TRBJ2-3
d_gene: TRBD2
abundance: .
CDR3nt: TGTGCCAGCAGTCCCCTACTAGCGGGAGTTGGGGATACGCAGTATTTT
CDR3aa: CASSPLLAGVGDTQYF

v_gene: TRBV20-1
j_gene: TRBJ2-1
d_gene: .
abundance: .
CDR3nt: TGCAGTGCTAGATCCAGCGCCTACAATGAGCAGTTCTTC
CDR3aa: CSARSSAYNEQFF

v_gene: TRBV28
j_gene: TRBJ1-2
d_gene: .
abundance: .
CDR3nt: TGTGCCAGCAGTTCCCAGGGGCCCTATGTCTACACCTTC
CDR3aa: CASSSQGPYVYTF

v_gene: TRBV6-1
j_gene: TRBJ1-2
d_gene: TRBD1
abundance: few
CDR3nt: TGTGCCAGCAGTCCTTCTTGGGACAGGGGTAACTATGGCTACACCTTC
CDR3aa: CASSPSWDRGNYGYTF

v_gene: TRBV2
j_gene: TRBJ2-1
d_gene: TRBD2
abundance: .
CDR3nt: TGTGCCAGCAGAGGACTAGCGGGAGTCAATGAGCAGTTCTTC
CDR3aa: CASRGLAGVNEQFF

v_gene: TRBV2
j_gene: TRBJ2-3
d_gene: .
abundance: .
CDR3nt: TGTGCCAGCAGTGCTGGGGGGACAAACACAGATACGCAGTATTTT
CDR3aa: CASSAGGTNTDTQYF

v_gene: TRBV7-2
j_gene: TRBJ1-1
d_gene: TRBD1
abundance: .
CDR3nt: TGTGCCAGCAGCTTAGGGGGGACAGGGATGAACACTGAAGCTTTCTTT
CDR3aa: CASSLGGTGMNTEAFF

v_gene: TRBV15
j_gene: TRBJ2-2
d_gene: .
abundance: .
CDR3nt: TGTGCCACCAGCAGAGACTTCCCCAGCACCGGGGAGCTGTTTTTT
CDR3aa: CATSRDFPSTGELFF

v_gene: TRBV7-8
j_gene: TRBJ2-1
d_gene: TRBD2
abundance: .
CDR3nt: TGTGCCAGCAGCCCAAGTTTCGCGGGAGTAAAGGCTGAGCAGTTCTTC
CDR3aa: CASSPSFAGVKAEQFF

v_gene: TRBV27
j_gene: TRBJ1-2
d_gene: .
abundance: few
CDR3nt: TGTGCCAGCAGTTCCCAGGCAGCGGGCTATGGCTACACCTTC
CDR3aa: CASSSQAAGYGYTF